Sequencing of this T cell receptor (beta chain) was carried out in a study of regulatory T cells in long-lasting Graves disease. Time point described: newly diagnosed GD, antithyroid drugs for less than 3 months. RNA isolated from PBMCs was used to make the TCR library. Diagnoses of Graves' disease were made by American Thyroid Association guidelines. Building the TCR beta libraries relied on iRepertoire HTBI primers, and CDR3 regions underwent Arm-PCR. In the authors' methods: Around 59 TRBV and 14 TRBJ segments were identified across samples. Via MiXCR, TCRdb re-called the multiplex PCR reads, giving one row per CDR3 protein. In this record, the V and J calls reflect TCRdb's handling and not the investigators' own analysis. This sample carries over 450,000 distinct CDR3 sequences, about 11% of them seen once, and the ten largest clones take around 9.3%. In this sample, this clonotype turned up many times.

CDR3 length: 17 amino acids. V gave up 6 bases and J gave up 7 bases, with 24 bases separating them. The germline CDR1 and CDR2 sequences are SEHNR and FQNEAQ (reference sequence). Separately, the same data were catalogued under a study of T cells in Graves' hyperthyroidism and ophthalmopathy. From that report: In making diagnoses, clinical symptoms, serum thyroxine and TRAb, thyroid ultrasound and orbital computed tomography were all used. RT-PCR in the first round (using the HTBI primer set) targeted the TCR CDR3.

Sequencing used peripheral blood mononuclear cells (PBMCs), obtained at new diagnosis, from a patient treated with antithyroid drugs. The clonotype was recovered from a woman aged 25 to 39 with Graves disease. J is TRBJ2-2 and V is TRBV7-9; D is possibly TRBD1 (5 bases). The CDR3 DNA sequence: TGTGCCAGCAGGTCCCTACAGGAGCGCCAGAACTACGGGGAGCTGTTTTTT. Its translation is CASRSLQERQNYGELFF.